The next 8 T cell receptor beta chains were all read from a single sample in a study of response to subunit inactivated influenza vaccine. TCRdb reprocessed the RT-PCR reads via MiXCR and lists one record per CDR3 protein. This repertoire shows about 530,000 distinct CDR3 sequences, 10% to 15% found once; its top ten account for about an eighth. Sample: PBMCs from blood, taken roughly 6 weeks after vaccination. The receptors originated from a man aged 50 to 60 who received an inactivated influenza vaccine.

This chain connects TRBV20-1 to TRBJ2-2; maybe TRBD1 (6 bases). Trimming removed 8 bases from V and 6 bases from J, with 19 bases in between. CDR1 DFQATT and CDR2 SNEGSKA come from the germline V gene (reference sequence). The CDR3 runs to 14 residues. CDR3 nucleotides: TGCAGTCCAACACAGGGCTTAGGCGCCGGGGAGCTGTTTTTT. Its protein is CSPTQGLGAGELFF.

The gene calls are TRBV12-3 or TRBV12-4 and TRBJ2-5; possibly TRBD1 for D (5 bases). V lost 5 bases, J lost 8 bases, and 18 bases lay in between. This CDR3 has 14 amino acids. Written as DNA, the CDR3 is TGTGCCAGCAGTCCGACAGCCTCTCATGAAACCCAGTACTTC. Translation: CASSPTASHETQYF.

This clonotype was recorded at least ten times. The chain recombines TRBV21-1 with TRBJ2-5; the D call TRBD1 from the table was never checked on the DNA. TRBV21-1 is shown as a pseudogene. CDR3 length equals 17 residues. In DNA form, the CDR3 reads TGTGCCAGCAGCAAAGAGAGGAAGGGGTTGAGAGTAGAGACCCAGTACTTC. It is translated as CASSKERKGLRVETQYF.

This clonotype has a count of ten or more. CDR3 DNA: TGTGCCAGCAGCCAAGGGACAGGGACGGTCTACGAGCAGTACTTC. Its protein product is CASSQGTGTVYEQYF. The V call is TRBV4-2, the J call TRBJ2-7; 8 bases agree with TRBD1. With 1 base clipped from V and 3 bases from J, the junction kept 5 bases outside the gene matches. The CDR3 runs to 15 residues. Germline V lookup: CDR1 LGHNA, CDR2 YNFKEQ.

The rearrangement uses TRBV5-5 and TRBJ2-7; 7 bases map to TRBD1. The junction had 5 bases not matched to a gene; V was cut back by 0 bases and J by 2 bases. Germline lookup yields CDR1 SGHKS and CDR2 YYEKEE (reference sequence). The CDR3 length is 15 residues. As DNA, the CDR3 is TGTGCCAGCAGCTTGGGGGACAGCCGCCCCTACGAGCAGTACTTC. This sequence encodes CASSLGDSRPYEQYF.

This clonotype appeared a few times. The V gene is TRBV20-1, the J gene TRBJ2-4; 11 nucleotides line up with TRBD2. CDR1 is DFQATT and CDR2 is SNEGSKA in the germline V gene (reference sequence). V shed 5 bases, J shed 0 bases, and the junction held 9 bases outside the gene matches. The CDR3 consists of 17 residues. As DNA, the CDR3 is TGCAGTGCTCGGAAAGGGACTAGCGGCGTAGCCAAAAACATTCAGTACTTC. Encoded protein: CSARKGTSGVAKNIQYF.

This chain links TRBV7-2 with TRBJ1-3, with D perhaps matching TRBD1 (6 bases). The germline V gene has CDR1 SGHTA and CDR2 FQGNSA. CDR3 length: 14 amino acids. Trimming removed 5 bases from V and 4 bases from J, with 12 bases in between. The CDR3 DNA reads as TGTGCCAGCAGCCTACGGACAGCAGGAAACACCATATATTTT. Residues: CASSLRTAGNTIYF.

The chain recombines TRBV24-1 with TRBJ1-5; D is undetermined. CDR3 length: 14 amino acids. Germline assignment: CDR1 KGHDR and CDR2 SFDVKD. Trimming took off 4 bases at V and 0 bases at J, with 6 bases between the two ends. In DNA, the CDR3 is TGTGCCACCAGTGAAGGGTCTAGCAATCAGCCCCAGCATTTT. The encoded protein is CATSEGSSNQPQHF.